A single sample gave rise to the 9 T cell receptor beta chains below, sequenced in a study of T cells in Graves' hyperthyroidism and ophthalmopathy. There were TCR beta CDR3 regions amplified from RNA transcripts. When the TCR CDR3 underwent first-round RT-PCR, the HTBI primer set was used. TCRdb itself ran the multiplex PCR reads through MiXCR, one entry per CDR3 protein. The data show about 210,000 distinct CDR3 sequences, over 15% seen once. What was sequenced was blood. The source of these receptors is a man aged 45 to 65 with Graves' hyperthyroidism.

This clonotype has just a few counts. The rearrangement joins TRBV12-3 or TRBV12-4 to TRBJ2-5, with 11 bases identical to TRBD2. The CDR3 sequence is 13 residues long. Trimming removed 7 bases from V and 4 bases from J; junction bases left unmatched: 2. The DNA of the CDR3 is TGTGCCAGCATGACTAGCGGGGTAGAGACCCAGTACTTC. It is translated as CASMTSGVETQYF.

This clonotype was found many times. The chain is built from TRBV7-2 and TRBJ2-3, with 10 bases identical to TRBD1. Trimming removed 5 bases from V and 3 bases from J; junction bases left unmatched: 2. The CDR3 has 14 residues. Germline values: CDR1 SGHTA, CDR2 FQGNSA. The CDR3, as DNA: TGTGCCAGCAGCCGGGACAGGGGTACAGATACGCAGTATTTT. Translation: CASSRDRGTDTQYF.

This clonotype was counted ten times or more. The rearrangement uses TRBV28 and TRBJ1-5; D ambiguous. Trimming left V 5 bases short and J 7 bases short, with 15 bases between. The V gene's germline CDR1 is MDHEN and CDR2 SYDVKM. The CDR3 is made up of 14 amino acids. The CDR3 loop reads CASSEDAERQPQHF. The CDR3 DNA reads TGTGCCAGCAGTGAGGACGCAGAGAGGCAGCCCCAGCATTTT.

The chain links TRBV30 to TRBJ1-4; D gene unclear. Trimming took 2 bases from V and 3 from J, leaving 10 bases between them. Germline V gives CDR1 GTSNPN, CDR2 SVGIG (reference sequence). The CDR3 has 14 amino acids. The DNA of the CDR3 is TGTGCCTGGAGTCGCCGCGGGTCTAATGAAAAACTGTTTTTT. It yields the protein CAWSRRGSNEKLFF.

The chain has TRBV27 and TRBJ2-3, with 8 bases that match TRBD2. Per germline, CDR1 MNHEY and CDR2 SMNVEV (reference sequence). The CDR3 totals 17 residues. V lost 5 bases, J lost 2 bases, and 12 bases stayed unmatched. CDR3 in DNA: TGTGCCAGCAGTCCCTCCCCGGGAGGGTCCCCCACAGATACGCAGTATTTT. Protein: CASSPSPGGSPTDTQYF.

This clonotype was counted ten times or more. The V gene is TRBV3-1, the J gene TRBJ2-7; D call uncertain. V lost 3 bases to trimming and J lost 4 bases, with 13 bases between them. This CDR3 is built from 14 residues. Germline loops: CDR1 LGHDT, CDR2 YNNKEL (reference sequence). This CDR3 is CASSQMTGPYEQYF. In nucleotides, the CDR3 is TGTGCCAGCAGCCAGATGACTGGACCGTACGAGCAGTACTTC.

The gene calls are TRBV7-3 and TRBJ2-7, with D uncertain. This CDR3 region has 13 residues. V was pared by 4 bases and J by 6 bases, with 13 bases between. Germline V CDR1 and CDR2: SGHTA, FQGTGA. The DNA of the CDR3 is TGTGCCAGCAGCTATGGACCGATTTCCGAGCAGTACTTC. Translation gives CASSYGPISEQYF.

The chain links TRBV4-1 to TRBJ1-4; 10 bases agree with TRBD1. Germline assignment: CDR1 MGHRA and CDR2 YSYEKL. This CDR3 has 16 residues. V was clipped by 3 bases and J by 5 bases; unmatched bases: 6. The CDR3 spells CASSQPGGQGNEKLFF. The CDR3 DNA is TGCGCCAGCAGCCAGCCAGGGGGACAGGGGAATGAAAAACTGTTTTTT.

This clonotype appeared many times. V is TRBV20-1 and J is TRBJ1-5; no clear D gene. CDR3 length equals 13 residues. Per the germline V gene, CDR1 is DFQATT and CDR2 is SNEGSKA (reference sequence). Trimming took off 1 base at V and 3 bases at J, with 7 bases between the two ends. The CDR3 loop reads CSARASDNQPQHF. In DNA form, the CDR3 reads TGCAGTGCTAGAGCGTCAGACAATCAGCCCCAGCATTTT.